The source of this T cell receptor beta chain is a study of blood T cell repertoires in COVID-19. Study at large: Whether acute or convalescent, the COVID-19 samples came from the United States, Italy and Spain. In each case, the material was cDNA or gDNA derived from T cells, B-cell-depleted T cells, or PBMCs.

This clone was observed a single time. Original methodology: Reference gene primers were amplified, and this amplification served to estimate nucleated cell counts. The protocol was immunoSEQ multiplex PCR, while the TCRdb copy is restricted to in-frame clones and leaves out a portion. The DNA gave D and trimming, while V, J and clone size come from that table. The profile shows 51,000 or so clones, about 90% of them singletons. This CDR3 is built from 14 residues. In germline, CDR1 is LNHDA, CDR2 SQIVND (reference sequence). Trimming removed 8 bases from V and 7 bases from J; junction bases left unmatched: 9.

The TCR sequence derives from an older man with active or convalescent COVID-19. Material for sequencing was peripheral blood. This chain uses TRBV19 with TRBJ1-1; 11 bases line up with TRBD1. In DNA form, the CDR3 reads TGTGCCAGTGATATGGGACAGGGGGGTTTTGAAGCTTTCTTT. Amino acids: CASDMGQGGFEAFF.